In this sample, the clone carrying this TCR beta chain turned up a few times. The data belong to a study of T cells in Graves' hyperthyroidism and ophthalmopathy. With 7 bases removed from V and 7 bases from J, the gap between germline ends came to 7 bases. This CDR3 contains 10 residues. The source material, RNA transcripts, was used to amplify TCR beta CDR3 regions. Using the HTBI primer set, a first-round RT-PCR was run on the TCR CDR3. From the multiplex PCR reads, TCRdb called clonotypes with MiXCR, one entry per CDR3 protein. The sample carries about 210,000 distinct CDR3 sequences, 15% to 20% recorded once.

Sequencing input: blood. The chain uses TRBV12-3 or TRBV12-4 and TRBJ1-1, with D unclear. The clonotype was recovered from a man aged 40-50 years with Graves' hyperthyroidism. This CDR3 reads CASKNDEAFF. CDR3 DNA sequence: TGTGCCAGCAAAAACGATGAAGCTTTCTTT.